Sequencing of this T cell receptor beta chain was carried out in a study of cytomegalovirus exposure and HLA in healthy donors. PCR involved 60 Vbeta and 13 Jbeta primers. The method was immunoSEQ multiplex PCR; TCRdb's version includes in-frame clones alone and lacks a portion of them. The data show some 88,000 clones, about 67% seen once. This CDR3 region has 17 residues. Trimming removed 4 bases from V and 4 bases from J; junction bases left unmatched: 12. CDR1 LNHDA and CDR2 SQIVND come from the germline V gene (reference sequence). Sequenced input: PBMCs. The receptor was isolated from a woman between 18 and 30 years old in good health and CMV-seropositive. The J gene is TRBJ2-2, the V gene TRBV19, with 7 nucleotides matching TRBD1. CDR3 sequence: CASSRETGSAITGELFF. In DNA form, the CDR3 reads TGTGCCAGTAGTAGGGAGACAGGGTCGGCGATCACCGGGGAGCTGTTTTTT.